The next 17 T cell receptor beta chains were all read from a single sample in a study of T-cell reconstitution after alpha-beta-depleted transplantation in children. Researchers prepared the TCRbeta library using unique molecular identifiers, the study reports. TCRdb ran MiXCR on the PCR reads and lists one entry per CDR3 protein. The data hold about 980,000 distinct CDR3 sequences, with about 30% observed a single time. The material was PBMCs, mostly from graft donor cells, obtained 360 days after TCRalphabeta/CD19-depleted stem cell transplant. Receptor source: a boy less than two years old who had a stem cell transplant for SCID, so the T cells may come from the graft donor.

This clonotype came up a few times. The chain carries TRBV20-1 and TRBJ2-3, with D unclear. V dropped 2 bases and J dropped 4 bases, with 16 bases sitting between them. Germline assignment: CDR1 DFQATT and CDR2 SNEGSKA (reference sequence). This CDR3 is 15 amino acids long. The DNA of the CDR3 is TGCAGTGCTAGAAGACCCCCGGTCCTGTCAGATACGCAGTATTTT. Its protein product is CSARRPPVLSDTQYF.

The V gene is TRBV5-4, the J gene TRBJ2-3; D is possibly TRBD1 (6 bases). V was trimmed by 4 bases and J by 2 bases, leaving 11 bases between them. The CDR3 sequence is 14 residues long. The germline V gene encodes CDR1 SGHNT and CDR2 YYREEE (reference sequence). The CDR3 coding sequence is TGTGCCAGCAGCCGGACAGAACCCACAGATACGCAGTATTTT. Translating gives CASSRTEPTDTQYF. The complete variable domain, with remaining parts taken from reference TRBV5-4 and TRBJ2-3, reads ETGVTQSPTHLIKTRGQQVTLRCSSQSGHNTVSWYQQALGQGPQFIFQYYREEENGRGNFPPRFSGLQFPNYSSELNVNALELDDSALYLCASSRTEPTDTQYFGPGTRLTVL.

The chain recombines TRBV20-1 with TRBJ1-1, with TRBD1 as a possible D gene (5 bases). The CDR3 spans 13 residues. CDR1 and CDR2 (germline): DFQATT, SNEGSKA (reference sequence). Trimming pared 2 bases from V and 3 bases from J, leaving 10 bases between. CDR3 in DNA: TGCAGTGCTAGACGGGGGAGGCACACTGAAGCTTTCTTT. It translates to CSARRGRHTEAFF.

The V gene is TRBV12-3 or TRBV12-4, the J gene TRBJ2-7, with D perhaps TRBD2 (6 bases). V lost 5 bases and J 6 bases, leaving 14 bases between the germline ends. The CDR3 extends over 13 amino acids. CDR3 amino acids: CASSPRLVTEQYF. The DNA for the CDR3 is TGTGCCAGCAGTCCGAGACTAGTAACCGAGCAGTACTTC.

This clonotype was found many times. V usage is TRBV5-1 and J usage is TRBJ2-1, with a tentative D call TRBD2 (7 bases). CDR1 SGHRS and CDR2 YFSETQ come from the germline V gene. V shed 5 bases and J shed 4 bases, with 13 bases lying between them. The CDR3 runs to 14 residues. CDR3 sequence reads: CASRGRGSYNEQFF. In DNA, the CDR3 is TGCGCCAGCAGAGGGAGGGGGTCGTACAATGAGCAGTTCTTC.

V is TRBV5-1 and J is TRBJ1-2; D not resolved. Trimming took 1 base from V and 4 from J, leaving 14 bases between them. This CDR3 has 15 residues. Per germline, CDR1 SGHRS and CDR2 YFSETQ. This chain's CDR3 is CASSLSRGPGYGYTF. For the CDR3, the DNA is TGCGCCAGCAGCTTGTCTCGAGGGCCGGGCTATGGCTACACCTTC.

The chain recombines TRBV5-1 with TRBJ1-4, with 10 bases that match TRBD1. The V and J ends lost 4 bases and 1 base, in that order; junction bases with no gene match: 4. From germline, CDR1 is SGHRS and CDR2 YFSETQ. The CDR3 extends over 16 amino acids. In DNA form, the CDR3 reads TGCGCCAGCAGCCCACGGACAGGGGGAACTAATGAAAAACTGTTTTTT. This gives the protein CASSPRTGGTNEKLFF.

This chain uses TRBV20-1 with TRBJ2-3; D gene ambiguous. The germline V gene encodes CDR1 DFQATT and CDR2 SNEGSKA (reference sequence). Between the trimmed V and J ends, which lost 6 bases and 2 bases, there was a span of 12 bases. The CDR3 is 13 amino acids. Here the CDR3 reads CSAQFRPTDTQYF. CDR3 nucleotide sequence: TGCAGTGCCCAATTCCGCCCCACAGATACGCAGTATTTT.

This chain connects TRBV9 to TRBJ1-2; D unclear. Germline values: CDR1 SGDLS, CDR2 YYNGEE. V gave up 0 bases and J gave up 8 bases, with 11 bases separating them. The CDR3 extends over 13 amino acids. CDR3 in DNA: TGTGCCAGCAGCGTAGGGCAAGTTGACGGCTACACCTTC. This translates into CASSVGQVDGYTF. The entire variable domain, with the rest obtained from reference TRBV9 and TRBJ1-2, is as follows: DSGVTQTPKHLITATGQRVTLRCSPRSGDLSVYWYQQSLDQGLQFLIQYYNGEERAKGNILERFSAQQFPDLHSELNLSSLELGDSALYFCASSVGQVDGYTFGSGTRLTVV.

V gene TRBV9 combines with J gene TRBJ1-5; 8 bases map to TRBD1. In germline, CDR1 is SGDLS, CDR2 YYNGEE. J lost 6 bases, V lost 3 bases, and 5 bases had no gene match. The CDR3 length is 14 residues. The CDR3 sequence: CASSADRVGQPQHF. For the CDR3, the DNA is TGTGCCAGCAGCGCGGACAGGGTGGGTCAGCCCCAGCATTTT.

This rearrangement joins TRBV11-2 to TRBJ2-4; TRBD1 might be the D (5 bases). This CDR3 comprises 17 residues. Between the trimmed V and J ends, which lost 0 bases and 0 bases, there was a span of 12 bases. CDR1 and CDR2 from the germline V gene are SGHAT and FQNNGV. CDR3: CASSLDRRTLAKNIQYF. The DNA for the CDR3 is TGTGCCAGCAGCTTAGATCGACGGACACTAGCCAAAAACATTCAGTACTTC.

The count of this clonotype is one. This chain joins TRBV5-1 and TRBJ2-3, with a possible D match to TRBD2 (6 bases). V was trimmed by 0 bases and J by 6 bases, leaving 11 bases between them. CDR1 is SGHRS, CDR2 YFSETQ, per germline. The CDR3 has 14 amino acids. CDR3 region: CASSLGVAVDTQYF. In DNA, the CDR3 is TGCGCCAGCAGCTTGGGGGTAGCGGTTGATACGCAGTATTTT.

The V call is TRBV11-2, the J call TRBJ2-6; 9 bases map to TRBD1. Losses at the gene ends were 0 bases for V and 4 bases for J; bases not matched to a gene: 10. The CDR3 length is 19 residues. Per germline, CDR1 SGHAT and CDR2 FQNNGV. CDR3 sequence: CASSLDTGTGNPGANVLTF. CDR3 nucleotide sequence: TGTGCCAGCAGCTTAGACACCGGGACAGGGAATCCCGGGGCCAACGTCCTGACTTTC.

Many counts were recorded for this clonotype. This chain uses TRBV5-1 with TRBJ2-1; perhaps D is TRBD1 or TRBD2 (6 bases each). Germline V gene data show CDR1 as SGHRS and CDR2 as YFSETQ. The CDR3 sequence is 16 residues long. The ends were cut back, 1 base at V and 7 bases at J, with 18 bases in the middle. CDR3 in DNA: TGCGCCAGCAGCTTGCGGGGGCCACTTGGAACGAATGAGCAGTTCTTC. Amino acid sequence: CASSLRGPLGTNEQFF.

This clonotype was seen only a few times. The chain is built from TRBV6-2 or TRBV6-3 and TRBJ2-5; D perhaps matches TRBD1 (5 bases). V shed 4 bases and J shed 5 bases, with 8 bases lying between them. CDR1 and CDR2 from the germline V gene are MNHEY and SVGEGT. CDR3 length equals 12 residues. The CDR3: CASSSKGETQYF. In DNA form, the CDR3 reads TGTGCCAGCAGTTCCAAGGGGGAGACCCAGTACTTC.

This clonotype was observed a handful of times. The rearrangement joins TRBV2 to TRBJ2-5; D not resolved. This CDR3 is built from 15 residues. V was pared by 1 base and J by 5 bases, with 14 bases between. Germline CDR1 SNHLY, CDR2 FYNNEI. CDR3: CASSEGWSNTETQYF. DNA of the CDR3: TGTGCCAGCAGTGAAGGTTGGTCAAATACGGAGACCCAGTACTTC.

The table lists this clonotype with a few counts. J is TRBJ1-2 and V is TRBV5-1; D might be TRBD1 (5 bases). Trimming stripped 4 bases from V and 1 base from J, with 17 bases between. This CDR3 is 16 amino acids long. From germline, CDR1 is SGHRS and CDR2 YFSETQ. Here the CDR3 DNA reads TGCGCCAGCAGCCCCTTCGCGGGGGTTCTTAACTATGGCTACACCTTC. Translated: CASSPFAGVLNYGYTF.